Presented here are 18 T cell receptor beta chains from one specimen sequenced in a study of graft-versus-host responses after intestinal transplantation. Profiling relied on immunoSEQ multiplex PCR, and the TCRdb table lists in-frame clones only, not all of them. The data contain 19,000 or so clones, 86% of them singletons. The sample consisted of PBMCs, taken roughly 32 weeks after intestinal transplant. The receptors were gathered from a human patient who received an intestinal transplant, so some T cells may come from the graft donor.

The CDR3 reads CASSTRPDRNTEAFF. The CDR3 DNA is TGTGCCAGCAGCACACGACCTGACCGGAACACTGAAGCTTTCTTT. The chain joins TRBV21-1 to TRBJ1-1. TRBV21-1 is a documented pseudogene. This CDR3 contains 15 residues.

This clone was detected a few times. This sequence joins TRBV25-1 and TRBJ2-4; D possibly corresponds to TRBD1 (7 bases). Trimming left V 3 bases short and J 8 bases short, with 14 bases between. The germline V gene encodes CDR1 MGHDK and CDR2 SYGVNS. The CDR3 is made up of 14 amino acids. The CDR3 protein is CASSEDRRGDIQYF. In DNA form, the CDR3 reads TGTGCCAGCAGTGAGGATCGCAGGGGGGACATTCAGTACTTC. Looking up the rest from reference TRBV25-1 and TRBJ2-4 gives the full variable domain: EADIYQTPRYLVIGTGKKITLECSQTMGHDKMYWYQQDPGMELHLIHYSYGVNSTEKGDLSSESTVSRIRTEHFPLTLESARPSHTSQYLCASSEDRRGDIQYFGAGTRLSVL.

This clone was recorded only once. The chain links TRBV7-8 to TRBJ2-7; D possibly corresponds to TRBD2 (6 bases). The CDR3 sequence is 13 residues long. The germline V and J ends were trimmed by 4 bases and 3 bases, with 10 bases remaining between them. Germline V gene lookup returns CDR1 SGHVS and CDR2 FQNEAQ. CDR3 residues: CASSSRGLYEQYF. The CDR3, as DNA: TGTGCCAGCAGCTCCCGGGGACTCTACGAGCAGTACTTC.

The V and J genes are TRBV14 and TRBJ1-1; 8 bases fit TRBD1. This CDR3 contains 16 residues. CDR1 and CDR2 from the germline V gene are SGHDN and FVKESK. V lost 2 bases, J lost 4 bases, and 9 bases stayed unmatched. The CDR3 region is CASSQLGQGGITEAFF. CDR3 bases: TGTGCCAGCAGCCAACTCGGACAGGGTGGAATCACTGAAGCTTTCTTT.

This chain joins TRBV9 and TRBJ2-5; TRBD1 aligns across 9 bases. Trimming removed 1 base from V and 6 bases from J; junction bases left unmatched: 7. The CDR3 is 15 amino acids. The germline V gene has CDR1 SGDLS and CDR2 YYNGEE. CDR3 coding DNA: TGTGCCAGCAGCGTAACAGGGGGCGCAAGTAAGACCCAGTACTTC. It specifies CASSVTGGASKTQYF.

In nucleotides, the CDR3 is TGTGCCAGTAGTTTGGGACATACGGGCACTGAAGCTTTCTTT. Amino acid sequence: CASSLGHTGTEAFF. The genes are TRBV19 and TRBJ1-1, with D possibly being TRBD1 (6 bases). V shed 5 bases and J shed 4 bases, with 14 bases lying between them. The germline V gene has CDR1 LNHDA and CDR2 SQIVND (reference sequence). The CDR3 has 14 amino acids.

The rearrangement uses TRBV11-2 and TRBJ2-7, with a weak D call TRBD1 (6 bases). CDR1 SGHAT and CDR2 FQNNGV come from the germline V gene. The CDR3 is 14 amino acids. Trimming pared 2 bases from V and 3 bases from J, leaving 11 bases between. Here the CDR3 reads CASSLLDSFYEQYF. CDR3 coding DNA: TGTGCCAGCAGCTTATTGGACAGCTTCTACGAGCAGTACTTC.

The V and J genes are TRBV7-9 and TRBJ1-6; D uncertain. The germline gives CDR1 SEHNR, CDR2 FQNEAQ (reference sequence). Deletions cut 1 base from V and 3 bases from J, with 7 bases between. The CDR3 runs 15 residues. This CDR3 is CASSLDGYYNSPLHF. The CDR3 DNA is TGTGCCAGCAGCTTAGATGGTTACTATAATTCACCCCTCCACTTT.

This rearrangement joins TRBV7-9 to TRBJ1-2; TRBD1 agrees at 10 bases. Germline V CDR1 and CDR2: SEHNR, FQNEAQ (reference sequence). J gave up 7 bases and V 6 bases, and 11 bases lay outside the gene matches. This CDR3 has 15 amino acids. CDR3 in DNA: TGTGCCAGCAGTTCAGGCTGGGACAGGGGAAGTGGCTACACCTTC. This codes for CASSSGWDRGSGYTF. Full variable domain (missing parts from reference TRBV7-9 and TRBJ1-2): DTGVSQNPRHKITKRGQNVTFRCDPISEHNRLYWYRQTLGQGPEFLTYFQNEAQLEKSRLLSDRFSAERPKGSFSTLEIQRTEQGDSAMYLCASSSGWDRGSGYTFGSGTRLTVV.

This chain connects TRBV2 to TRBJ2-7; 7 nucleotides line up with TRBD1. The CDR3 consists of 14 residues. Germline trimming cut 3 bases from V and 0 bases from J; bases unmatched to any gene: 2. CDR1 SNHLY and CDR2 FYNNEI come from the germline V gene. CDR3 in DNA: TGTGCCAGCAGTGACCGGGACAGCTCCTACGAGCAGTACTTC. This sequence encodes CASSDRDSSYEQYF. Complete variable domain (other parts from reference TRBV2 and TRBJ2-7): EPEVTQTPSHQVTQMGQEVILRCVPISNHLYFYWYRQILGQKVEFLVSFYNNEISEKSEIFDDQFSVERPDGSNFTLKIRSTKLEDSAMYFCASSDRDSSYEQYFGPGTRLTVT.

This chain links TRBV9 with TRBJ1-2; D gene uncertain. The CDR3 length is 17 residues. Germline V lookup: CDR1 SGDLS, CDR2 YYNGEE. V shed 4 bases and J shed 4 bases, with 23 bases lying between them. In DNA, the CDR3 is TGTGCCAGCAGCCCTGACCATACACCTACCCGGGGCTATGGCTACACCTTC. It specifies CASSPDHTPTRGYGYTF.

This chain links TRBV7-8 with TRBJ2-5; no reliable D call. Trimming cost V 3 bases and J 2 bases, with 16 bases left between them. Germline-derived CDR1 and CDR2 are SGHVS and FQNEAQ. The CDR3 sequence is 16 residues long. CDR3 amino acids: CASSFLRTSEQETQYF. The CDR3 bases are TGTGCCAGCAGCTTCCTGAGAACGAGCGAACAAGAGACCCAGTACTTC.

The chain joins TRBV19 to TRBJ1-1; D unresolved. The CDR3 sequence is 13 residues long. Germline lookup yields CDR1 LNHDA and CDR2 SQIVND (reference sequence). V shed 7 bases and J shed 3 bases, with 12 bases lying between them. As DNA, the CDR3 is TGTGCCAGTACCTCAGGATACTACACTGAAGCTTTCTTT. Translation gives CASTSGYYTEAFF.

The chain is built from TRBV9 and TRBJ2-2; D is unclear. The CDR3 is 14 residues long. Trimming took off 3 bases at V and 5 bases at J, with 11 bases between the two ends. Looked up from germline, CDR1 is SGDLS and CDR2 is YYNGEE. CDR3 bases: TGTGCCAGCAGCGAGGTTTCCGGGACCGGGGAGCTGTTTTTT. This gives the protein CASSEVSGTGELFF.

Notes on this clone: A much larger clone differs from this one at a single base, so this may be a read error. The chain joins TRBV2 to TRBJ1-1; D possibly corresponds to TRBD1 (6 bases). The CDR3 spans 14 residues. Germline assignment: CDR1 SNHLY and CDR2 FYNNEI. CDR3 residues: CACSARGGNTEAFF. Here the CDR3 DNA reads TGTGCCTGCAGTGCAAGGGGGGGGAACACTGAAGCTTTCTTT.

V gene TRBV10-2 combines with J gene TRBJ2-1; 10 bases map to TRBD2. CDR1 is WSHSY, CDR2 SAAADI, per germline. CDR3 length: 14 residues. V was pared by 8 bases and J by 6 bases, with 7 bases of the junction left unmatched. The CDR3, as DNA: TGCGCCAGCTCCATAGCGGGGGGTATCAATGAGCAGTTCTTC. Protein product: CASSIAGGINEQFF.

This clone was seen a few times. V and J are TRBV27 and TRBJ1-5; weak D call: TRBD1 (6 bases). Germline CDR1 MNHEY, CDR2 SMNVEV (reference sequence). The CDR3 length is 14 residues. V lost 0 bases and J 3 bases, leaving 6 bases between the germline ends. CDR3 DNA sequence: TGTGCCAGCAGTTTATCGGGGGCCAATCAGCCCCAGCATTTT. Translation gives CASSLSGANQPQHF.

This clone appeared a single time. The chain joins TRBV5-4 to TRBJ2-5; either TRBD1 or TRBD2 may supply D (5 bases each). This CDR3 region has 16 residues. Between the trimmed V and J ends, which lost 0 bases and 2 bases, there was a span of 14 bases. Germline CDR1 SGHNT, CDR2 YYREEE (reference sequence). The CDR3 nucleotides read TGTGCCAGCAGCTTGGAATTCGGGGACCCACAAGAGACCCAGTACTTC. Protein product: CASSLEFGDPQETQYF.